Shown below are 16 T cell receptor beta chains from a single sample sequenced in a study of T cell responses to AZD1222 COVID-19 vaccine. Clones were read by immunoSEQ multiplex PCR, and TCRdb kept only the in-frame ones, dropping some. The sample yields tens of thousands of clones, 85% to 90% seen once. Sequencing was performed on peripheral blood, taken on day 0 of MenACWY control vaccination. These receptors all come from an adult in good health.

V usage is TRBV5-4 and J usage is TRBJ2-3, with D possibly matching TRBD2 (6 bases). The CDR3 covers 16 residues. Germline V lookup: CDR1 SGHNT, CDR2 YYREEE (reference sequence). Trimming shortened V by 4 bases and J by 0 bases, and 15 bases separated the two germline ends. The CDR3 here is CASSLTDYASTDTQYF. In DNA, the CDR3 is TGTGCCAGCAGCCTTACGGACTACGCTAGCACAGATACGCAGTATTTT.

CDR3 amino acids: CASSQDLNGKAFF. CDR3 coding DNA: TGTGCCAGCAGCCAAGATCTTAACGGAAAAGCTTTCTTT. This rearrangement joins TRBV3-1 (or the pseudogene TRBV3-2) to TRBJ1-1; D remains ambiguous. The CDR3 sequence is 13 residues long. V lost 0 bases to trimming and J lost 9 bases, with 11 bases between them. CDR1 is LGHDT and CDR2 is YNNKEL in the germline V gene (reference sequence).

This clone showed up just once. The J gene is TRBJ1-5, the V gene TRBV2; no clear D gene. There are 15 residues in the CDR3. Germline assignment: CDR1 SNHLY and CDR2 FYNNEI. V was clipped by 0 bases and J by 0 bases, with 6 bases between them. As DNA, the CDR3 is TGTGCCAGCAGTGAAGCCCTCGATAGCAATCAGCCCCAGCATTTT. Its translation: CASSEALDSNQPQHF.

This chain links TRBV29-1 with TRBJ1-4; D might be TRBD1 (6 bases). Germline V gives CDR1 SQVTM, CDR2 ANQGSEA. V lost 4 bases, J lost 8 bases, and 14 bases lay in between. This CDR3 is 13 amino acids long. The CDR3 sequence is CSVGTGQGEKLFF. For the CDR3, the DNA is TGCAGCGTTGGCACAGGGCAGGGAGAAAAACTGTTTTTT.

This clone was seen only once. The rearrangement uses TRBV7-2 and TRBJ2-1; no clear D gene. CDR1 SGHTA and CDR2 FQGNSA come from the germline V gene. The CDR3 totals 12 residues. Trimming left V 1 base short and J 9 bases short, with 7 bases between. CDR3 protein: CASSLVLPEQFF. The CDR3 DNA is TGTGCCAGCAGCTTAGTGTTACCTGAGCAGTTCTTC.

The rearrangement uses TRBV5-6 and TRBJ2-3; no definite D call. V lost 4 bases and J lost 4, with 10 bases in between. The CDR3 sequence is 13 residues long. Germline CDR1 is SGHDT and CDR2 is YYEEEE. In DNA form, the CDR3 reads TGTGCCAGCAGCCCCTTCAACTCAGATACGCAGTATTTT. Translating it yields CASSPFNSDTQYF.

V is TRBV6-1 and J is TRBJ1-5, with D unresolved. The CDR3 consists of 14 residues. The germline gives CDR1 MNHNS, CDR2 SASEGT. Deletions cut 3 bases from V and 0 bases from J, with 6 bases between. This CDR3 reads CASSESASNQPQHF. For the CDR3, the DNA is TGTGCCAGCAGTGAGTCAGCTAGCAATCAGCCCCAGCATTTT.

J is TRBJ1-3 and V is TRBV6-5; D gene ambiguous. CDR1 is MNHEY, CDR2 SVGAGI, per germline. Trimming cost V 6 bases and J 2 bases, with 11 bases left between them. The CDR3 is 14 residues long. CDR3 amino acids: CASRSFGTGNTIYF. CDR3 DNA sequence: TGTGCCAGCAGATCCTTCGGAACTGGAAACACCATATATTTT.

This clone was seen just once. This chain uses TRBV2 with TRBJ1-5, with D perhaps matching TRBD1 (5 bases). The germline V gene has CDR1 SNHLY and CDR2 FYNNEI. The CDR3 is 15 residues long. Between the trimmed V and J ends, which lost 4 bases and 2 bases, there was a span of 12 bases. Here the CDR3 reads CASSGQNVRNQPQHF. The CDR3, as DNA: TGTGCCAGCAGTGGACAGAACGTTCGCAATCAGCCCCAGCATTTT.

The J gene is TRBJ2-7, the V gene TRBV7-9; the match to TRBD2 covers 8 bases. V dropped 0 bases and J dropped 4; count of bases not matched to a gene: 11. Germline V lookup: CDR1 SEHNR, CDR2 FQNEAQ (reference sequence). CDR3 length: 17 amino acids. The CDR3 nucleotides are TGTGCCAGCAGCTTAGCTCGACTGAGCGGGAGTGCGTACGAGCAGTACTTC. Protein product: CASSLARLSGSAYEQYF.

The J gene is TRBJ2-3, the V gene TRBV24-1; a weak D match, TRBD2 (6 bases). Germline V gene data show CDR1 as KGHDR and CDR2 as SFDVKD. CDR3 length: 13 residues. Trimming cost V 4 bases and J 6 bases, with 10 bases left between them. CDR3 DNA: TGTGCCACCAGTGAAGGGACTTACGATACGCAGTATTTT. It specifies CATSEGTYDTQYF.

This clone is deemed large. This chain links TRBV6-4 with TRBJ2-2; 7 nucleotides line up with TRBD1. This CDR3 has 16 residues. Per the germline V gene, CDR1 is MRHNA and CDR2 is SNTAGT. V lost 5 bases and J lost 5; bases outside the gene matches: 11. Here the CDR3 reads CASSPGTDGETGELFF. The DNA for the CDR3 is TGTGCCAGCAGTCCTGGGACAGATGGAGAAACCGGGGAGCTGTTTTTT.

This sequence joins TRBV29-1 and TRBJ2-2, with 11 bases aligning to TRBD2. V was pared by 6 bases and J by 2 bases, with 8 bases of the junction left unmatched. The CDR3 covers 16 residues. From germline, CDR1 is SQVTM and CDR2 ANQGSEA. CDR3 nucleotides: TGCAGCGTCACGACGGGACTAGCGGCAAACACCGGGGAGCTGTTTTTT. Encoded protein: CSVTTGLAANTGELFF.

The gene calls are TRBV7-8 and TRBJ2-3; the match to TRBD2 covers 10 bases. Trimming at V came to 10 bases and at J to 4 bases, leaving 8 bases not matched to a gene. CDR3 length: 14 residues. Germline V gives CDR1 SGHVS, CDR2 FQNEAQ. The CDR3 is CATLAGAESDTQYF. In DNA form, the CDR3 reads TGTGCCACCCTAGCGGGAGCGGAATCAGATACGCAGTATTTT.

This sequence joins TRBV2 and TRBJ2-1; D not resolved. The germline gives CDR1 SNHLY, CDR2 FYNNEI. V lost 3 bases to trimming and J lost 0 bases, with 12 bases between them. The CDR3 spans 16 residues. The CDR3 coding sequence is TGTGCCAGCAGTGACCGCCTTGACCCCTCCTACAATGAGCAGTTCTTC. Its translation is CASSDRLDPSYNEQFF.

The gene calls are TRBV25-1 and TRBJ2-5; tentative D call: TRBD1 (5 bases). V was pared by 3 bases and J by 2 bases, with 7 bases between. CDR3 length: 13 residues. Germline V gene lookup returns CDR1 MGHDK and CDR2 SYGVNS. CDR3 coding DNA: TGTGCCAGCAGTGACCCAGGGCAAGAGACCCAGTACTTC. This translates into CASSDPGQETQYF.